This TCR beta chain was sequenced during a study of OX40 agonist ivuxolimab in advanced cancers. Study in general: At doses from 0.01 to 10 mg/kg, patients were given intravenous ivuxolimab every 2 weeks. General study results and limits: The study found that CD8+ T cells averaged more expanded clones than CD4+.

Concerning this clone itself: The antigen remains unidentified.

Assay: immunoSEQ multiplex PCR; the TCRdb copy retains only in-frame clones and omits some. Among around 18,000 clones listed, 83% were seen once. The CDR3 covers 14 residues. V was shortened by 8 bases and J by 2 bases, with 12 bases between the two germline ends. Germline loops: CDR1 SNHLY, CDR2 FYNNEI. The genes are TRBV2 and TRBJ2-2; TRBD2 might be the D (5 bases). Sequencing was performed on CD4+ or CD8+ T cells sorted from blood, taken in a trial of the OX40 agonist ivuxolimab. The sequence was collected from an adult with an advanced solid tumor such as melanoma, head and neck, liver or kidney cancer. The CDR3 DNA is TGTGCCAGCCGATTGGAGGCTAACACCGGGGAGCTGTTTTTT. Its translation is CASRLEANTGELFF.